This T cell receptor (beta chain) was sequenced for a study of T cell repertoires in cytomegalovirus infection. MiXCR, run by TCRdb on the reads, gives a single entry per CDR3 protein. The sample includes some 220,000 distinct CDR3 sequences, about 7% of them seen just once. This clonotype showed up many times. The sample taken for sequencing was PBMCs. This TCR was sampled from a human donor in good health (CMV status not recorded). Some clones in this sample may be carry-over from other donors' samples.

CDR3 in DNA: TGCAGCGTTGAAGGAGCCCGGGGAACAGATACGCAGTATTTT. Its protein is CSVEGARGTDTQYF. V is TRBV29-1 and J is TRBJ2-3; the D gene is possibly TRBD2 (5 bases). The V gene lost 1 base and the J gene lost 3 bases, with 11 bases spanning the gap. This CDR3 spans 14 amino acids. CDR1 SQVTM and CDR2 ANQGSEA come from the germline V gene.